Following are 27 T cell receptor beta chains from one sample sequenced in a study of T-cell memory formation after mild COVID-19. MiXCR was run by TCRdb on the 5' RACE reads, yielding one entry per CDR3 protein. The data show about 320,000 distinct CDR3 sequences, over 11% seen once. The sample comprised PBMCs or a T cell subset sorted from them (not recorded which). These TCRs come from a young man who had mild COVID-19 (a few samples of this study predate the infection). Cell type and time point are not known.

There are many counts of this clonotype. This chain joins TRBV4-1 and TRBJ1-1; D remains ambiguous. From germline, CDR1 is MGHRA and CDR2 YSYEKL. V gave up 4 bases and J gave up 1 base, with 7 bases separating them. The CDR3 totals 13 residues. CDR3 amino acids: CASSPRENTEAFF. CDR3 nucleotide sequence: TGCGCCAGCAGCCCCCGGGAGAACACTGAAGCTTTCTTT.

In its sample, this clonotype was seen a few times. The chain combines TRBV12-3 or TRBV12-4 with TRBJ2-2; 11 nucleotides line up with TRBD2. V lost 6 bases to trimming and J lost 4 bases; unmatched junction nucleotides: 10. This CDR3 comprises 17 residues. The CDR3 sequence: CASSPLLAGGFTGELFF. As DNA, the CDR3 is TGTGCCAGCAGCCCCCTGCTAGCGGGGGGTTTCACCGGGGAGCTGTTTTTT.

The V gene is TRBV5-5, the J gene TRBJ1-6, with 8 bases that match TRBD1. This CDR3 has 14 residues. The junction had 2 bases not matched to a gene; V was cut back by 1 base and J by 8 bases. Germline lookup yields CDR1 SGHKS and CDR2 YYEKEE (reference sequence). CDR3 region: CASSLLQGDSPLHF. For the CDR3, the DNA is TGTGCCAGCAGCTTGTTACAGGGGGATTCACCCCTCCACTTT.

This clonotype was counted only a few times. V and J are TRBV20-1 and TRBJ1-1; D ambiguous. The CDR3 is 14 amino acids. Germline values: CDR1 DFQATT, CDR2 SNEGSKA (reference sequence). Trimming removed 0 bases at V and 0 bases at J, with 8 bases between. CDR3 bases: TGCAGTGCTAGAGATAGGGTGATGAACACTGAAGCTTTCTTT. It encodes CSARDRVMNTEAFF.

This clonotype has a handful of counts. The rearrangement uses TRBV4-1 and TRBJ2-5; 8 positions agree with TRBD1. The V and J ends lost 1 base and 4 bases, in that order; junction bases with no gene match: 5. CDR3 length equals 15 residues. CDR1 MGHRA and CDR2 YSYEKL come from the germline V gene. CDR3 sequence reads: CASSQGQGFGETQYF. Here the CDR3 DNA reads TGCGCCAGCAGCCAAGGACAGGGGTTCGGAGAGACCCAGTACTTC.

The DNA of the CDR3 is TGTGCCACCATGGGACAGAGGATTGAGACCCAGTACTTC. The encoded protein is CATMGQRIETQYF. The V gene is TRBV6-5, the J gene TRBJ2-5; 7 nucleotides line up with TRBD1. The CDR3 extends over 13 amino acids. Trimming removed 10 bases from V and 5 bases from J; junction bases left unmatched: 10. Germline V gives CDR1 MNHEY, CDR2 SVGAGI.

This CDR3 is CASSPEQGVRTEAFF. The CDR3 DNA is TGTGCCAGTAGTCCAGAACAGGGGGTGAGAACTGAAGCTTTCTTT. The V call is TRBV19, the J call TRBJ1-1; TRBD1 matches 8 bases. V gave up 5 bases and J gave up 5 bases; unmatched junction bases: 10. The CDR3 sequence is 15 residues long. Germline lookup yields CDR1 LNHDA and CDR2 SQIVND (reference sequence).

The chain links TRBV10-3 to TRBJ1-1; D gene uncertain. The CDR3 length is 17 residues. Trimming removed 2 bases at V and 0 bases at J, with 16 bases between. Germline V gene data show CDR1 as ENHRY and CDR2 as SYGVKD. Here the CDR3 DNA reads TGTGCCATCAGTGAGCCCCGCGGGCAGCAAATGAACACTGAAGCTTTCTTT. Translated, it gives CAISEPRGQQMNTEAFF.

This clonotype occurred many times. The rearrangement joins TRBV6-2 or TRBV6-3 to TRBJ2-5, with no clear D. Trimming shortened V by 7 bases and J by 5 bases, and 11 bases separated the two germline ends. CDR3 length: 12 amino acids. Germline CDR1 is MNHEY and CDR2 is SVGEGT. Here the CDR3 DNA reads TGTGCCAGCACCGATCGGTGGGAGACCCAGTACTTC. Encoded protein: CASTDRWETQYF.

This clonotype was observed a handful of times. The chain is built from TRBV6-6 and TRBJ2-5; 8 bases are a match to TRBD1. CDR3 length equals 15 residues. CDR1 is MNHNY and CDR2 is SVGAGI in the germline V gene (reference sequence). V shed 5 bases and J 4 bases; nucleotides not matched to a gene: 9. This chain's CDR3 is CASSLQGQAGETQYF. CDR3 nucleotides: TGTGCCAGCAGTCTCCAGGGACAGGCGGGAGAGACCCAGTACTTC.

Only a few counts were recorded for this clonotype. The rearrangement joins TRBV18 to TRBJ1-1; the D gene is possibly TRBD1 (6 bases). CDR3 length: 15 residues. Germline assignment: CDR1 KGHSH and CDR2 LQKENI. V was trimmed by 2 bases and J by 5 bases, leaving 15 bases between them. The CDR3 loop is CASSPGPGAHTEAFF. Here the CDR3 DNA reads TGTGCCAGCTCACCAGGCCCGGGGGCGCATACTGAAGCTTTCTTT.

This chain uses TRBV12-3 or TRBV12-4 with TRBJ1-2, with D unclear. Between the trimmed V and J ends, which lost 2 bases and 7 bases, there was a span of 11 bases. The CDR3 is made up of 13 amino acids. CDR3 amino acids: CASSLTPFGGYTF. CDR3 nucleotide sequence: TGTGCCAGCAGTTTAACCCCCTTTGGTGGCTACACCTTC.

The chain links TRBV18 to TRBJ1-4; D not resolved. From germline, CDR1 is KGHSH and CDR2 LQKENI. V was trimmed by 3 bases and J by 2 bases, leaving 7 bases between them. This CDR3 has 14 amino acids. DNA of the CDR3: TGTGCCAGCTCACCGTTGGGGACTAATGAAAAACTGTTTTTT. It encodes CASSPLGTNEKLFF. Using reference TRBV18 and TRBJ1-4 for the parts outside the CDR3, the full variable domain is NAGVMQNPRHLVRRRGQEARLRCSPMKGHSHVYWYRQLPEEGLKFMVYLQKENIIDESGMPKERFSAEFPKEGPSILRIQQVVRGDSAAYFCASSPLGTNEKLFFGSGTQLSVL.

CDR3 residues: CASSLEYTGGYGYTF. The CDR3 region has the DNA TGTGCCAGCAGTTTAGAGTACACCGGAGGCTATGGCTACACCTTC. V and J are TRBV27 and TRBJ1-2; no reliable D call. This CDR3 is 15 amino acids long. With 2 bases removed from V and 4 bases from J, the gap between germline ends came to 14 bases. Germline assignment: CDR1 MNHEY and CDR2 SMNVEV (reference sequence).

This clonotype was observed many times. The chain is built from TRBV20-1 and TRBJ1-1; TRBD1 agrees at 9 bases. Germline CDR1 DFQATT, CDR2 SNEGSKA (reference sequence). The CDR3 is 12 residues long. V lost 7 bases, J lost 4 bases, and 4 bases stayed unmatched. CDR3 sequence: CSVRDRVTEAFF. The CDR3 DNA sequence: TGCAGTGTACGGGACAGGGTCACTGAAGCTTTCTTT.

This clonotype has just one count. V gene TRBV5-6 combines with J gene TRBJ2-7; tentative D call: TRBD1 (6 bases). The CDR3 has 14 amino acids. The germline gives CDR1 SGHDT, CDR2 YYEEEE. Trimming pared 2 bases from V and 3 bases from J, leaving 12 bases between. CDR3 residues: CASSFPGHNYEQYV. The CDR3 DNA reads TGTGCCAGCAGCTTTCCGGGACACAACTACGAGCAGTACGTC.

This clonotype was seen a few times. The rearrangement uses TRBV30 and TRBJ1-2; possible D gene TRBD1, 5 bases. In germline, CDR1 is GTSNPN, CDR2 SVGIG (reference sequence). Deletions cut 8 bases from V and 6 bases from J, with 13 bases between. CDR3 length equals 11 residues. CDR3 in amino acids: CARGQANGYTF. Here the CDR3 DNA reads TGTGCCCGGGGCCAGGCCAATGGCTACACCTTC.

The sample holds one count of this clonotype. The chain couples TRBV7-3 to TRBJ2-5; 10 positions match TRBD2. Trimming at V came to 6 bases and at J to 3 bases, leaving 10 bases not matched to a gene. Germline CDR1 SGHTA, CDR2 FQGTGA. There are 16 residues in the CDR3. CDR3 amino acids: CASRTLELAGEETQYF. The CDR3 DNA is TGTGCCAGCAGAACACTAGAGCTAGCGGGGGAAGAGACCCAGTACTTC.

The CDR3 reads CASTDMDTQYF. The CDR3 DNA follows: TGTGCCAGCACCGACATGGATACGCAGTATTTT. The chain links TRBV6-6 to TRBJ2-3; D remains unclear. Trimming removed 7 bases from V and 6 bases from J, with 8 bases in between. Germline values: CDR1 MNHNY, CDR2 SVGAGI (reference sequence). This CDR3 contains 11 residues.

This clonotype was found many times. Here the CDR3 reads CASSLDLAGITDTQYF. The CDR3 bases are TGTGCCAGCAGCCTAGATCTAGCGGGGATCACAGATACGCAGTATTTT. The chain joins TRBV7-2 to TRBJ2-3, with 9 bases matching TRBD2. The V gene's germline CDR1 is SGHTA and CDR2 FQGNSA. The V gene end was trimmed by 5 bases and the J gene end by 2 bases; junction bases not matched to a gene: 8. CDR3 size: 16 residues.

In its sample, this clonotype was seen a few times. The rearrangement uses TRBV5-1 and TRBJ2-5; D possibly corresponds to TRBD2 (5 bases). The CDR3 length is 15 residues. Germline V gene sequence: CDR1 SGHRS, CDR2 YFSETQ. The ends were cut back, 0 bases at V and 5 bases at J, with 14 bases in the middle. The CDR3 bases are TGCGCCAGCAGCTTGGCAGAGGGCCGGGGTGAGACCCAGTACTTC. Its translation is CASSLAEGRGETQYF. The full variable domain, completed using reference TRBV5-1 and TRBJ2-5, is KAGVTQTPRYLIKTRGQQVTLSCSPISGHRSVSWYQQTPGQGLQFLFEYFSETQRNKGNFPGRFSGRQFSNSRSEMNVSTLELGDSALYLCASSLAEGRGETQYFGPGTRLLVL.

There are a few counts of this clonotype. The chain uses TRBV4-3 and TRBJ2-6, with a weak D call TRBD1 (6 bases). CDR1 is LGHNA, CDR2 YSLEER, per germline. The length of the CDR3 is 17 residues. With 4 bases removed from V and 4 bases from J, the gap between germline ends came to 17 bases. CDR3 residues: CASSRSTQGSGANVLTF. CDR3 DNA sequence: TGCGCCAGCAGCCGAAGTACACAGGGCTCCGGGGCCAACGTCCTGACTTTC.

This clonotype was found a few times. CDR3 sequence: CASSLGQGIYGYTF. CDR3 sequence (DNA): TGCGCCAGCAGCCTCGGACAGGGGATCTATGGCTACACCTTC. The chain recombines TRBV5-1 with TRBJ1-2; TRBD1 matches 9 bases. The ends lost 4 bases at V and 4 bases at J; junction bases unmatched: 5. The CDR3 is 14 residues long. Germline-derived CDR1 and CDR2 are SGHRS and YFSETQ. Combining the CDR3 with reference TRBV5-1 and TRBJ1-2 gives the whole variable domain KAGVTQTPRYLIKTRGQQVTLSCSPISGHRSVSWYQQTPGQGLQFLFEYFSETQRNKGNFPGRFSGRQFSNSRSEMNVSTLELGDSALYLCASSLGQGIYGYTFGSGTRLTVV.

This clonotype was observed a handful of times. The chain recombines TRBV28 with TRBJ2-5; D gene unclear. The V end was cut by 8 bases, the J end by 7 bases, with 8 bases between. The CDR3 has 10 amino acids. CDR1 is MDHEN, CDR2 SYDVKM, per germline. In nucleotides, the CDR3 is TGTGCCAGCGGACCAGGGACCCAGTACTTC. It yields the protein CASGPGTQYF.

CDR3 in DNA: TGTGCCAGCTCCTATTACCGGGACAGGGAACAAGAGACCCAGTACTTC. Protein: CASSYYRDREQETQYF. V and J are TRBV18 and TRBJ2-5; 9 bases map to TRBD1. V shed 6 bases and J 2 bases; nucleotides not matched to a gene: 10. CDR1 is KGHSH, CDR2 LQKENI, per germline. The CDR3 consists of 16 residues.

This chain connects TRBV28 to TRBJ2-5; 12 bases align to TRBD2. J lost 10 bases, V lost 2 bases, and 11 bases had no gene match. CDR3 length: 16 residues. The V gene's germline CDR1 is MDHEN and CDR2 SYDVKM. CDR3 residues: CASSLLAGGPKRHQYF. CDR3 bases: TGTGCCAGCAGTTTACTAGCGGGGGGGCCTAAGAGGCACCAGTACTTC.

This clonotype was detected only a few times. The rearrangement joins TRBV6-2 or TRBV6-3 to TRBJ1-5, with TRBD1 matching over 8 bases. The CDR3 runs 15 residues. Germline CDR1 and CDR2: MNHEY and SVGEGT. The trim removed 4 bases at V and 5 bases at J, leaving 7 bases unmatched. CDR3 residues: CASSSPGTGDQPQHF. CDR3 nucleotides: TGTGCCAGCAGTTCCCCCGGGACAGGAGATCAGCCCCAGCATTTT.